Shown below are 29 T cell receptor beta chains from a single sample sequenced in a study of shared clonotypes between healthy human individuals. Profiling relied on immunoSEQ multiplex PCR, and the TCRdb table lists in-frame clones only, not all of them. The repertoire holds around 1.6 million clones, with 95% to 99% as singletons. The sample taken for sequencing was naive CD4+ T cells sorted from blood. Noted subset: CD45RA+ positively selected. These receptors all stem from a young man in good health.

V gene TRBV19 combines with J gene TRBJ2-7; tentatively, D is TRBD2 (5 bases). V lost 10 bases, J lost 7 bases, and 20 bases lay in between. The germline gives CDR1 LNHDA, CDR2 SQIVND (reference sequence). The CDR3 runs 13 residues. CDR3 sequence: CATSLNPGWEQYF. The CDR3 region has the DNA TGTGCCACCTCTCTTAATCCGGGGTGGGAGCAGTACTTC.

This clone has only one observation. The chain is built from TRBV10-1 and TRBJ2-5, with 12 bases lining up with TRBD2. The germline V gene has CDR1 WNHNN and CDR2 SYGVQD (reference sequence). The CDR3 is 16 residues long. V dropped 6 bases and J dropped 2; count of bases not matched to a gene: 7. As DNA, the CDR3 is TGCGCCAGCAGCGACGACGGACTAGCGGGGCAAGAGACCCAGTACTTC. Its translation is CASSDDGLAGQETQYF.

CDR3 nucleotides: TGTGCCACCCAAGACTCTAGGGGGAAACTGTTTTTT. It specifies CATQDSRGKLFF. This chain joins TRBV27 and TRBJ1-4; perhaps TRBD1 as D (6 bases). The germline gives CDR1 MNHEY, CDR2 SMNVEV (reference sequence). CDR3 length equals 12 residues. Trimming cost V 10 bases and J 11 bases, with 17 bases left between them.

The rearrangement uses TRBV14 and TRBJ1-1; 7 bases are a match to TRBD1. Germline V CDR1 and CDR2: SGHDN, FVKESK. V was clipped by 0 bases and J by 11 bases; unmatched bases: 9. This CDR3 has 14 amino acids. The CDR3 is CASSQDGTGAGAFF. As DNA, the CDR3 is TGTGCCAGCAGCCAAGATGGAACAGGGGCTGGGGCTTTCTTT.

CDR3 DNA: TGCGCCAGCAGCTCTCCGGACAGGAAAGGAGAGACCCAGTACTTC. Translation: CASSSPDRKGETQYF. The chain uses TRBV5-1 and TRBJ2-5, with TRBD1 identical over 7 bases. The CDR3 is 15 residues long. Per germline, CDR1 SGHRS and CDR2 YFSETQ. The J segment lost 4 bases and the V segment lost 3 bases, leaving 9 bases of the junction unmatched.

Worth noting for this clone: Other DNA sequences from this sample encode an identical CDR3 as well. The rearrangement uses TRBV9 and TRBJ2-5, with D uncertain. Germline V CDR1 and CDR2: SGDLS, YYNGEE. Trimming cost V 1 base and J 5 bases, with 9 bases left between them. The CDR3 covers 13 residues. The CDR3 reads CASSVKPRETQYF. DNA of the CDR3: TGTGCCAGCAGCGTAAAGCCTCGGGAGACCCAGTACTTC.

This clone was observed once. In DNA form, the CDR3 reads TGCGCCAGCAGCTTGGCCCACAGGAGTGGGACAGATACGCAGTATTTT. Its protein is CASSLAHRSGTDTQYF. The V and J genes are TRBV5-1 and TRBJ2-3, with D maybe TRBD1 (5 bases). The V gene's germline CDR1 is SGHRS and CDR2 YFSETQ. The CDR3 has 16 residues. Deletions cut 0 bases from V and 3 bases from J, with 14 bases between.

The rearrangement joins TRBV19 to TRBJ1-1; D unclear. There are 12 residues in the CDR3. V was trimmed by 0 bases and J by 7 bases, leaving 6 bases between them. CDR1 and CDR2 (germline): LNHDA, SQIVND (reference sequence). DNA for the CDR3: TGTGCCAGTAGTATAGAAAGGTTTGAAGCTTTCTTT. Translated: CASSIERFEAFF.

The chain has TRBV19 and TRBJ2-7; 9 bases match TRBD2. Trimming removed 8 bases from V and 5 bases from J; junction bases left unmatched: 13. The CDR3 contains 15 residues. From germline, CDR1 is LNHDA and CDR2 SQIVND (reference sequence). The CDR3 nucleotides read TGTGCCAGTCGACCCTCGGGACTAGCATTAAACGAGCAGTACTTC. It yields the protein CASRPSGLALNEQYF.

The CDR3 DNA reads TGTGCCAGCAGCCAAGATTTGACAGCCTACGAGCAGTACTTC. The encoded protein is CASSQDLTAYEQYF. The chain carries TRBV4-2 and TRBJ2-7; possible D gene TRBD1, 5 bases. CDR1 LGHNA and CDR2 YNFKEQ come from the germline V gene. The CDR3 covers 14 residues. The V gene lost 0 bases and the J gene lost 2 bases, with 8 bases spanning the gap.

The V call is TRBV13, the J call TRBJ2-5; perhaps TRBD1 as D (5 bases). The J call may be in error: the DNA end matches TRBJ2-7 better. CDR1 is PRHDT and CDR2 is FYEKMQ in the germline V gene (reference sequence). This CDR3 has 13 amino acids. In DNA, the CDR3 is TGTGCCAGCAGCTTAGCCAGGGCCTACGAGCAGTACTTC. It is translated as CASSLARAYEQYF.

This clone was recorded only once. This chain links TRBV5-4 with TRBJ2-5; 7 nucleotides agree with TRBD1. Germline assignment: CDR1 SGHNT and CDR2 YYREEE (reference sequence). The length of the CDR3 is 15 residues. Germline trimming cut 1 base from V and 5 bases from J; bases unmatched to any gene: 8. Here the CDR3 DNA reads TGTGCCAGCAGCTTGAGAACAGGGGAGTCGGAGACCCAGTACTTC. This sequence encodes CASSLRTGESETQYF.

This rearrangement joins TRBV2 to TRBJ2-5; 10 bases agree with TRBD1. The V gene's germline CDR1 is SNHLY and CDR2 FYNNEI. Unmatched junction bases numbered 4, after V lost 6 bases and J lost 0 bases. This CDR3 contains 15 residues. The CDR3, as DNA: TGTGCCAGCAGGGCCGACAGGGGGCACCAAGAGACCCAGTACTTC. Residues: CASRADRGHQETQYF.

The genes are TRBV18 and TRBJ2-7, with TRBD2 identical over 12 bases. This CDR3 has 17 residues. Trimming took 4 bases from V and 5 from J; bases not matched to a gene: 12. Germline V gene sequence: CDR1 KGHSH, CDR2 LQKENI. In DNA, the CDR3 is TGTGCCAGCTCACTTAAAAGACTAGCGGGAGCCTCGGACGAGCAGTACTTC. It yields the protein CASSLKRLAGASDEQYF.

V is TRBV7-9 and J is TRBJ1-2; 7 nucleotides line up with TRBD1. The germline V gene has CDR1 SEHNR and CDR2 FQNEAQ (reference sequence). CDR3 length equals 14 residues. V trimming: 5 bases; J trimming: 3 bases; junction bases outside the gene matches: 6. CDR3 in DNA: TGTGCCAGCAGCCCGACAGGGAAAGACTATGGCTACACCTTC. Translated, it gives CASSPTGKDYGYTF.

The chain links TRBV30 to TRBJ1-1, with D possibly being TRBD1 (5 bases). The CDR3 runs 16 residues. The germline V and J ends were trimmed by 0 bases and 3 bases, with 17 bases remaining between them. The V gene's germline CDR1 is GTSNPN and CDR2 SVGIG (reference sequence). The CDR3 is CAWSVPVAGRDTEAFF. Written as DNA, the CDR3 is TGTGCCTGGAGTGTACCGGTGGCAGGGAGGGACACTGAAGCTTTCTTT.

The chain is built from TRBV10-3 and TRBJ2-7; no firm D call. Trimming pared 3 bases from V and 9 bases from J, leaving 15 bases between. The CDR3 contains 13 residues. Germline loops: CDR1 ENHRY, CDR2 SYGVKD. The CDR3, as DNA: TGTGCCATCAGTGATGGGAAACTCACCGGGCAGTACTTC. Encoded protein: CAISDGKLTGQYF.

The J gene is TRBJ2-7, the V gene TRBV5-1; D possibly corresponds to TRBD2 (6 bases). Trimming left V 3 bases short and J 2 bases short, with 24 bases between. Germline values: CDR1 SGHRS, CDR2 YFSETQ. The CDR3 runs to 18 residues. The CDR3 is CASSWRQGSRGGTYEQYF. CDR3 coding DNA: TGCGCCAGCAGCTGGCGCCAAGGTTCGAGGGGAGGCACCTACGAGCAGTACTTC.

This sequence joins TRBV30 and TRBJ2-7; no clear D. The germline V gene encodes CDR1 GTSNPN and CDR2 SVGIG (reference sequence). V was shortened by 0 bases and J by 3 bases, with 3 bases between the two germline ends. The CDR3 loop spans 11 amino acids. The CDR3 is CAWSVHYEQYF. The CDR3 DNA reads as TGTGCCTGGAGTGTACACTACGAGCAGTACTTC.

As concerns this clone: This specimen includes other DNA sequences encoding the same CDR3. This chain joins TRBV2 and TRBJ1-5; no reliable D call. CDR3 size: 14 residues. V was shortened by 2 bases and J by 1 base, with 6 bases between the two germline ends. The germline V gene encodes CDR1 SNHLY and CDR2 FYNNEI. The CDR3, as DNA: TGTGCCAGCAGTGAACGGGTAAGCAATCAGCCCCAGCATTTT. Protein: CASSERVSNQPQHF.

The chain links TRBV7-9 to TRBJ2-7; tentatively, D is TRBD2 (6 bases). Germline V gene data show CDR1 as SEHNR and CDR2 as FQNEAQ (reference sequence). Trimming removed 4 bases at V and 3 bases at J, with 19 bases between. CDR3 length: 16 amino acids. Written as DNA, the CDR3 is TGTGCCAGCAGCTCTCATGGGGACTTGAGAAACTACGAGCAGTACTTC. This translates into CASSSHGDLRNYEQYF.

The rearrangement links TRBV5-1 to TRBJ2-1; maybe TRBD2 (6 bases). There are 14 residues in the CDR3. Germline V CDR1 and CDR2: SGHRS, YFSETQ. V was pared by 4 bases and J by 3 bases, with 11 bases between. The CDR3, as DNA: TGCGCCAGCAGCAATTCGACTAGCTACAATGAGCAGTTCTTC. It is translated as CASSNSTSYNEQFF.

The V and J genes are TRBV10-1 and TRBJ2-3, with TRBD2 matching over 15 bases. The J segment lost 4 bases and the V segment lost 3 bases, leaving 5 bases of the junction unmatched. Germline CDR1 is WNHNN and CDR2 is SYGVQD (reference sequence). CDR3 length: 17 amino acids. CDR3: CASSDRTSGRAPDTQYF. Written as DNA, the CDR3 is TGCGCCAGCAGTGACCGGACTAGCGGGAGGGCCCCAGATACGCAGTATTTT.

V gene TRBV5-6 combines with J gene TRBJ2-7; D uncertain. Germline CDR1 and CDR2: SGHDT and YYEEEE. This CDR3 is built from 14 residues. V was shortened by 3 bases and J by 1 base, with 11 bases between the two germline ends. Here the CDR3 DNA reads TGTGCCAGCAGCTGGGTCGCACAATCCTACGAGCAGTACTTC. Amino acid sequence: CASSWVAQSYEQYF. The full variable domain, its missing parts supplied by reference TRBV5-6 and TRBJ2-7, is DAGVTQSPTHLIKTRGQQVTLRCSPKSGHDTVSWYQQALGQGPQFIFQYYEEEERQRGNFPDRFSGHQFPNYSSELNVNALLLGDSALYLCASSWVAQSYEQYFGPGTRLTVT.

CDR3 amino acids: CASSVGGIVRGYTF. Written as DNA, the CDR3 is TGTGCCAGCAGCGTGGGGGGGATAGTTCGAGGCTACACCTTC. This rearrangement joins TRBV7-2 to TRBJ1-2; possible D gene TRBD1, 5 bases. CDR3 length: 14 amino acids. Germline values: CDR1 SGHTA, CDR2 FQGNSA. Between the trimmed V and J ends, which lost 5 bases and 8 bases, there was a span of 18 bases.

The rearrangement links TRBV28 to TRBJ2-3, with unresolved D. Germline assignment: CDR1 MDHEN and CDR2 SYDVKM. The germline V and J ends were trimmed by 5 bases and 4 bases, with 13 bases remaining between them. This CDR3 comprises 14 residues. CDR3 residues: CASSNGQPADTQYF. Written as DNA, the CDR3 is TGTGCCAGCAGTAATGGGCAGCCTGCAGATACGCAGTATTTT.

The chain joins TRBV7-9 to TRBJ2-1, with D possibly matching TRBD1 (5 bases). The CDR3 is 15 residues long. Trimming removed 4 bases from V and 3 bases from J, with 13 bases in between. Germline V lookup: CDR1 SEHNR, CDR2 FQNEAQ (reference sequence). The CDR3 loop reads CASSSSRQFYNEQFF. CDR3 bases: TGTGCCAGCAGCTCCTCGCGACAGTTCTACAATGAGCAGTTCTTC. The variable domain in full, completed from reference TRBV7-9 and TRBJ2-1, reads DTGVSQNPRHKITKRGQNVTFRCDPISEHNRLYWYRQTLGQGPEFLTYFQNEAQLEKSRLLSDRFSAERPKGSFSTLEIQRTEQGDSAMYLCASSSSRQFYNEQFFGPGTRLTVL.

The V gene is TRBV28, the J gene TRBJ1-5; D unresolved. CDR3 length: 15 residues. Trimming took 3 bases from V and 3 from J, leaving 12 bases between them. The V gene's germline CDR1 is MDHEN and CDR2 SYDVKM. The CDR3 coding sequence is TGTGCCAGCAGTTTTCTTCGGCAGGACAATCAGCCCCAGCATTTT. Its protein product is CASSFLRQDNQPQHF.

V gene TRBV9 combines with J gene TRBJ1-2; 7 nucleotides agree with TRBD1. The germline V gene has CDR1 SGDLS and CDR2 YYNGEE. J gave up 4 bases and V 4 bases, and 10 bases lay outside the gene matches. There are 15 residues in the CDR3. CDR3 sequence reads: CASSPQTGLGYGYTF. The CDR3 bases are TGTGCCAGCAGCCCCCAGACAGGGCTCGGCTATGGCTACACCTTC.